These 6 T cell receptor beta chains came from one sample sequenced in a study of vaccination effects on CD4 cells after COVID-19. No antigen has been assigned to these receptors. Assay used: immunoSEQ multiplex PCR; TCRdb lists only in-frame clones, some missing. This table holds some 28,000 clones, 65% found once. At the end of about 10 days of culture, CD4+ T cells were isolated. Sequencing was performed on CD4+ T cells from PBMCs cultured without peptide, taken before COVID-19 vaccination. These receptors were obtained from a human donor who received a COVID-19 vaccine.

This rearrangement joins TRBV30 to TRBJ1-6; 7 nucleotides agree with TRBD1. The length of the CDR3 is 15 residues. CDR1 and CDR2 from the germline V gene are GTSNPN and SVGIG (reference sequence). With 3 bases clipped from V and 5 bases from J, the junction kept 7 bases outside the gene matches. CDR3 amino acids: CAWRGWGQHNSPLHF. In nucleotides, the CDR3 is TGTGCCTGGAGGGGGTGGGGACAGCATAATTCACCCCTCCACTTT.

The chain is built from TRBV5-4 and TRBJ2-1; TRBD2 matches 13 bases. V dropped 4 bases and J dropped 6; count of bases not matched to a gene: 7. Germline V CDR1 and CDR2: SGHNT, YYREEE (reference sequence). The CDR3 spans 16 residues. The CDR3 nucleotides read TGTGCCAGCAGCCTCGCACTAGCGGGGGGGAGCAATGAGCAGTTCTTC. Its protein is CASSLALAGGSNEQFF.

The CDR3: CAISVMGGGPSGELFF. The DNA for the CDR3 is TGTGCCATCAGTGTGATGGGGGGAGGGCCAAGCGGGGAGCTGTTTTTT. The rearrangement joins TRBV10-3 to TRBJ2-2, with 7 bases lining up with TRBD2. After removal of 4 bases from V and 7 bases from J, the junction contained 12 bases not matched to a gene. Germline CDR1 and CDR2: ENHRY and SYGVKD. The CDR3 has 16 amino acids.

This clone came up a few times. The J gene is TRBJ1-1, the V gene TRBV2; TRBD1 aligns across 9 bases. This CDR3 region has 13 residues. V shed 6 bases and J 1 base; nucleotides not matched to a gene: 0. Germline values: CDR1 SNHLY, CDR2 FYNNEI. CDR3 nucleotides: TGTGCCAGCAGGGGACAGGGGAACACTGAAGCTTTCTTT. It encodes CASRGQGNTEAFF.

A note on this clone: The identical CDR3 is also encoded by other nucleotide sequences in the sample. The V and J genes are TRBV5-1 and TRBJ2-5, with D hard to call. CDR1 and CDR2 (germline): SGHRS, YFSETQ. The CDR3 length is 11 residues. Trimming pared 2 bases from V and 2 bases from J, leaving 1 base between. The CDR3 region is CASSFQETQYF. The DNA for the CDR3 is TGCGCCAGCAGCTTTCAAGAGACCCAGTACTTC.

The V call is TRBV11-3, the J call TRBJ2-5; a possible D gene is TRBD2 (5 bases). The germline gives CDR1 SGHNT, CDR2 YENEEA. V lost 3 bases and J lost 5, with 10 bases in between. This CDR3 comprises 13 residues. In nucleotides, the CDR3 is TGTGCCAGCAGCTTCGACCCGGGGGAGACCCAGTACTTC. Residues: CASSFDPGETQYF.